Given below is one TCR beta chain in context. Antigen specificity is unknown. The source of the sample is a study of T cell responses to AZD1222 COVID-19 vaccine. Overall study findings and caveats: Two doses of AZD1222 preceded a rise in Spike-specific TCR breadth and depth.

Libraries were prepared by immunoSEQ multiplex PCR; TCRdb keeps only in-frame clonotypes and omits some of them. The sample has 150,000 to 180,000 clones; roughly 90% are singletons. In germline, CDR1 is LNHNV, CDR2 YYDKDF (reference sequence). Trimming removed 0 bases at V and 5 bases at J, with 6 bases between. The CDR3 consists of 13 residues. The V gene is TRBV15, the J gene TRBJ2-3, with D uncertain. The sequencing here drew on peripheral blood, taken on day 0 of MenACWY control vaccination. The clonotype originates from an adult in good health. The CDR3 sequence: CATSRDLGDTQYF. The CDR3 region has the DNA TGTGCCACCAGCAGAGATCTCGGAGATACGCAGTATTTT.